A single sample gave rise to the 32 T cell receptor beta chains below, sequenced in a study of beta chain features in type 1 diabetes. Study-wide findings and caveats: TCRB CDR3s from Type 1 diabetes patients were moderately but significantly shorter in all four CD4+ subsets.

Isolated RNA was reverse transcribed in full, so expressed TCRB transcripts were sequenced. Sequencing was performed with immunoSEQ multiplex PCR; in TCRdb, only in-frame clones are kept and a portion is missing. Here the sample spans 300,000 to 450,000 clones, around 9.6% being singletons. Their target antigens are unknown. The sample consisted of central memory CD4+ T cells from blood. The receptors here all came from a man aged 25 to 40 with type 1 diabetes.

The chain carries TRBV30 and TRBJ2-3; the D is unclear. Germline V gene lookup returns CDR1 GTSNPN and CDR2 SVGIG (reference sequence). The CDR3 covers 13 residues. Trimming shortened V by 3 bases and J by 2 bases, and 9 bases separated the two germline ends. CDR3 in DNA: TGTGCCTGGAGCCTTGACTTCACAGATACGCAGTATTTT. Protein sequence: CAWSLDFTDTQYF.

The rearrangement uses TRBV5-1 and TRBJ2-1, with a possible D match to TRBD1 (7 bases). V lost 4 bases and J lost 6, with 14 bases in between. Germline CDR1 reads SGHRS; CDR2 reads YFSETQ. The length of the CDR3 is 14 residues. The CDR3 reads CASSPGDSFNEQFF. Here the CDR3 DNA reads TGCGCCAGCAGCCCGGGGGACAGTTTCAATGAGCAGTTCTTC.

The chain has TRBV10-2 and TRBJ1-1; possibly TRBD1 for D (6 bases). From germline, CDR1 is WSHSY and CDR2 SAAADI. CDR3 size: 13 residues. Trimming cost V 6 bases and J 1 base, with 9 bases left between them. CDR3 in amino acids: CASSVQGNTEAFF. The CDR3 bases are TGCGCCAGCAGCGTACAGGGGAACACTGAAGCTTTCTTT.

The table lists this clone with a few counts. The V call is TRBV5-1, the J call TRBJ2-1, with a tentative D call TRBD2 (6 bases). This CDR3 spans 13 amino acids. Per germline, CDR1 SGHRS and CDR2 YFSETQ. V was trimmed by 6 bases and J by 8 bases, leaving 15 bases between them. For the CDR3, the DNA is TGCGCCAGCACCCACGGTAGCGGCGATGAGCAGTTCTTC. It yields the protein CASTHGSGDEQFF.

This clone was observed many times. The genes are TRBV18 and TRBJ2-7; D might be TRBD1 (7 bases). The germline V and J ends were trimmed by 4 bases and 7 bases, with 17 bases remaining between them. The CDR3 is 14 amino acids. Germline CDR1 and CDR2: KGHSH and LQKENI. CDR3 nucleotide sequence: TGTGCCAGCTCACGTGGACAGGCGGGGAGGGAGCAGTACTTC. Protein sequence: CASSRGQAGREQYF.

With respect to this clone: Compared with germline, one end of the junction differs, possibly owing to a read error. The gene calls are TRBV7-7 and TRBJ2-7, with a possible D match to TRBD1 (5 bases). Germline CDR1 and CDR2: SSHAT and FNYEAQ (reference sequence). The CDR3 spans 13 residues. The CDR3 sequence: CASSLDSFREQYF. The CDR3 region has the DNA TGTGCTAGCAGCTTAGACAGTTTCAGGGAGCAGTACTTC.

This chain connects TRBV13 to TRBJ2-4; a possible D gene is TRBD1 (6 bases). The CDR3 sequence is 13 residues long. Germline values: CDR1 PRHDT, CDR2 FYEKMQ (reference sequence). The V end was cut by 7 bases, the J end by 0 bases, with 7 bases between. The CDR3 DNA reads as TGTGCCAGCACAGGGGTAGCCAAAAACATTCAGTACTTC. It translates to CASTGVAKNIQYF.

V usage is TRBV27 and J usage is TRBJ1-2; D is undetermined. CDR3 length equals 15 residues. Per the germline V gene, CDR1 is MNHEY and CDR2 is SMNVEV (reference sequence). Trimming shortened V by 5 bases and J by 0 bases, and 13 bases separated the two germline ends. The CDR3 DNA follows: TGTGCCAGCAGTCCATATGGCGCGGCTAACTATGGCTACACCTTC. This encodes CASSPYGAANYGYTF.

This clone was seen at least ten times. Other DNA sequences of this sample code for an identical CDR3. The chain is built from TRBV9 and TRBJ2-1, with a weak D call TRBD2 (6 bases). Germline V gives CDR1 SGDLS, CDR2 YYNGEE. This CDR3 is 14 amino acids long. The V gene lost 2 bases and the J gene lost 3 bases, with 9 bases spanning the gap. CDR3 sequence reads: CASSVGGNYNEQFF. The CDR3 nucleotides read TGTGCCAGCAGCGTGGGGGGAAACTACAATGAGCAGTTCTTC.

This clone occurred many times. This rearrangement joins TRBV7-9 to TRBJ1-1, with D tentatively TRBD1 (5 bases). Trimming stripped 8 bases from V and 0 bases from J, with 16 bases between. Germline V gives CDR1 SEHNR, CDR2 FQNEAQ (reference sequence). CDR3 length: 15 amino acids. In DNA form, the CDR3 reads TGTGCCAGCGGGAGGGGAGGTGTCTTGAACACTGAAGCTTTCTTT. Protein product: CASGRGGVLNTEAFF.

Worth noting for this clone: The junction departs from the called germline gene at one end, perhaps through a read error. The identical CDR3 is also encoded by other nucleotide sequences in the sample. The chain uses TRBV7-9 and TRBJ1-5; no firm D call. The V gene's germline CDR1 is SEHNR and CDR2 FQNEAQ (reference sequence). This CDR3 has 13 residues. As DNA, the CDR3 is TGTGCCAGCAGCTTAAGTAGCGATCAGCCCCAGCATTTT. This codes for CASSLSSDQPQHF.

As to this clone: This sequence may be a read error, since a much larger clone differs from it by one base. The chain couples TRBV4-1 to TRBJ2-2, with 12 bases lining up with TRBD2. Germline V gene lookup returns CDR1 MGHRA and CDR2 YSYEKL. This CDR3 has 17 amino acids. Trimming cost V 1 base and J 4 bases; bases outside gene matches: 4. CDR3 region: CASSQGGLAGLTGELFF. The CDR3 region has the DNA TGCGCCAGCAGCCAAGGAGGACTAGCGGGACTCACCGGGGAGCTGTTTTTT.

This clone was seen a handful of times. CDR3 residues: CASSEGLGPYEQYF. Here the CDR3 DNA reads TGTGCCAGCAGTGAAGGGCTAGGACCCTACGAGCAGTACTTC. V and J are TRBV6-1 and TRBJ2-7; D is unresolved. Trimming removed 1 base from V and 2 bases from J, with 9 bases in between. This CDR3 is built from 14 residues. The germline V gene encodes CDR1 MNHNS and CDR2 SASEGT.

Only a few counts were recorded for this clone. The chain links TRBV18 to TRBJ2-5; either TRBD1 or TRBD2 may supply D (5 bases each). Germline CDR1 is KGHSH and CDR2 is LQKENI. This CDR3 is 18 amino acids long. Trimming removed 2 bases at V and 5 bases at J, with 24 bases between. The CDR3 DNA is TGTGCCAGCTCACCAGTCTCTCGGGGCCAAAACGATCCGGAGACCCAGTACTTC. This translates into CASSPVSRGQNDPETQYF.

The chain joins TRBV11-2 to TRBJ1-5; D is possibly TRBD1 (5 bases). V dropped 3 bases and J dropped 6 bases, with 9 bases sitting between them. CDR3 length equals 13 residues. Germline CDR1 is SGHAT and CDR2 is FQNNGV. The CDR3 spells CASSFQGGQPQHF. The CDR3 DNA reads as TGTGCCAGCAGCTTTCAGGGTGGTCAGCCCCAGCATTTT.

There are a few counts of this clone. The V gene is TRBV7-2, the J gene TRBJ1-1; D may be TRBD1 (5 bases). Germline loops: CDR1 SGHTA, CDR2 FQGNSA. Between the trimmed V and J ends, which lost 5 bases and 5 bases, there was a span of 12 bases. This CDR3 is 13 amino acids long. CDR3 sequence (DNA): TGTGCCAGCAGCCTCTCGTGGGGGACTGAAGCTTTCTTT. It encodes CASSLSWGTEAFF. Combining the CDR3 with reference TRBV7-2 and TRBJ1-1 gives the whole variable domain GAGVSQSPSNKVTEKGKDVELRCDPISGHTALYWYRQSLGQGLEFLIYFQGNSAPDKSGLPSDRFSAERTGGSVSTLTIQRTQQEDSAVYLCASSLSWGTEAFFGQGTRLTVV.

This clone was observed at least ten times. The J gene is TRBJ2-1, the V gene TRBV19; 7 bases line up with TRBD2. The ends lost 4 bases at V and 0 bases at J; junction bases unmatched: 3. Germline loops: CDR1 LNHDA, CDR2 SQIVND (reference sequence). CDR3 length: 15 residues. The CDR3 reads CASSTGTTSYNEQFF. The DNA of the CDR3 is TGTGCCAGTAGTACCGGGACTACCTCCTACAATGAGCAGTTCTTC.

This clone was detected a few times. CDR3 in DNA: TGTGCCAGCAGTTTCGCAGGGGCTCCCTACGAGCAGTACTTC. Translation: CASSFAGAPYEQYF. This chain joins TRBV28 and TRBJ2-7; D is possibly TRBD1 (6 bases). The germline V gene has CDR1 MDHEN and CDR2 SYDVKM. The CDR3 totals 14 residues. V was pared by 3 bases and J by 2 bases, with 11 bases between.

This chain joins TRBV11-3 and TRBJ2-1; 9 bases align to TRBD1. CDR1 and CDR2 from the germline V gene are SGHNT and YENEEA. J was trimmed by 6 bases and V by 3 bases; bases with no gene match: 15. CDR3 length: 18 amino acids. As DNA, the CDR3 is TGTGCCAGCAGCTTCGGAACCGGAGGACAGGGGCCCCGCAATGAGCAGTTCTTC. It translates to CASSFGTGGQGPRNEQFF. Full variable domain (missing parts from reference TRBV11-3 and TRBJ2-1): EAGVVQSPRYKIIEKKQPVAFWCNPISGHNTLYWYLQNLGQGPELLIRYENEEAVDDSQLPKDRFSAERLKGVDSTLKIQPAELGDSAVYLCASSFGTGGQGPRNEQFFGPGTRLTVL.

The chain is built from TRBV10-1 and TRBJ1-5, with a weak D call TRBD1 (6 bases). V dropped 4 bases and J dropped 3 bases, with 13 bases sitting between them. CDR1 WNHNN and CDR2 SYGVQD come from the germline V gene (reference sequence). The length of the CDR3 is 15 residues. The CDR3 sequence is CASSANREPNQPQHF. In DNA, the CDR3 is TGCGCCAGCAGTGCTAACAGGGAACCCAATCAGCCCCAGCATTTT.

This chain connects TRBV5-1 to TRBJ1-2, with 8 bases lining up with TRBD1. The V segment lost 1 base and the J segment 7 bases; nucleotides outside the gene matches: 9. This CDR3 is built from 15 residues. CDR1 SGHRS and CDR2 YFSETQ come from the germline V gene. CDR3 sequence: CASSLFSTGESGYTF. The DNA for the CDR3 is TGCGCCAGCAGCTTGTTTTCGACAGGGGAGAGTGGCTACACCTTC.

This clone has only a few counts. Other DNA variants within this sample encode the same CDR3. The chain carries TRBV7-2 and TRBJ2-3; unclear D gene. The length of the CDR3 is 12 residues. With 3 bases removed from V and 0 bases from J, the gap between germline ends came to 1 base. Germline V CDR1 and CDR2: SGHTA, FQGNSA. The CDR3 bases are TGTGCCAGCAGCTTCAGCACAGATACGCAGTATTTT. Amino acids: CASSFSTDTQYF.

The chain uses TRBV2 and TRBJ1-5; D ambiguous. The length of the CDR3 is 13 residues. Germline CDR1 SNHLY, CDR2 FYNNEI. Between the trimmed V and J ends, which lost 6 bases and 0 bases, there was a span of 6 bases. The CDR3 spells CASRMYSNQPQHF. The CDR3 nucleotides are TGTGCCAGCAGGATGTATAGCAATCAGCCCCAGCATTTT.

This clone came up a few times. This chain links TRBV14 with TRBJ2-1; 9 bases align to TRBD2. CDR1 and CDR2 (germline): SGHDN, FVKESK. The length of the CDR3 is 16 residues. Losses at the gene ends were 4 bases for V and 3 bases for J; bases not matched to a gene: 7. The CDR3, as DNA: TGTGCCAGCAGCCGAATAGCGGGAGTTGGCTACAATGAGCAGTTCTTC. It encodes CASSRIAGVGYNEQFF. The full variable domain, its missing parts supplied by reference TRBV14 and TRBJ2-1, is EAGVTQFPSHSVIEKGQTVTLRCDPISGHDNLYWYRRVMGKEIKFLLHFVKESKQDESGMPNNRFLAERTGGTYSTLKVQPAELEDSGVYFCASSRIAGVGYNEQFFGPGTRLTVL.

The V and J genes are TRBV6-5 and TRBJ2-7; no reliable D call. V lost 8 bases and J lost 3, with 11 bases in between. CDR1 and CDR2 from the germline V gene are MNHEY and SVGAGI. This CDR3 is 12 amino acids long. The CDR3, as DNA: TGTGCCAGCGGTACGGGCGGCTACGAGCAGTACTTC. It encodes CASGTGGYEQYF.

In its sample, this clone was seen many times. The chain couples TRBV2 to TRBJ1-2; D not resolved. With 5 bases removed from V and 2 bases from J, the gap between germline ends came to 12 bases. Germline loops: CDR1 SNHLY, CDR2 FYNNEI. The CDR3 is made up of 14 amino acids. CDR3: CASSPSYGNYGYTF. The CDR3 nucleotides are TGTGCCAGCAGTCCGTCTTATGGGAACTATGGCTACACCTTC. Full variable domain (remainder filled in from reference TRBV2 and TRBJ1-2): EPEVTQTPSHQVTQMGQEVILRCVPISNHLYFYWYRQILGQKVEFLVSFYNNEISEKSEIFDDQFSVERPDGSNFTLKIRSTKLEDSAMYFCASSPSYGNYGYTFGSGTRLTVV.

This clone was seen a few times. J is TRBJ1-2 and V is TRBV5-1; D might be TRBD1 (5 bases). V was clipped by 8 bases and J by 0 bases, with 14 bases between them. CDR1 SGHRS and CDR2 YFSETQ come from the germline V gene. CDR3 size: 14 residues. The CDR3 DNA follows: TGCGCCAGTACTCCGGACAATGCTAACTATGGCTACACCTTC. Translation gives CASTPDNANYGYTF.

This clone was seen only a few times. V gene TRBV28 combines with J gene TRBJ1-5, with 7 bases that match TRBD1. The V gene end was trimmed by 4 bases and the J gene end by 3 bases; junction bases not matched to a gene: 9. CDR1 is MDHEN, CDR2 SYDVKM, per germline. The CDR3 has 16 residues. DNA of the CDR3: TGTGCCAGCAGTTCCCCCACAGGGGACCCCAATCAGCCCCAGCATTTT. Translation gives CASSSPTGDPNQPQHF.

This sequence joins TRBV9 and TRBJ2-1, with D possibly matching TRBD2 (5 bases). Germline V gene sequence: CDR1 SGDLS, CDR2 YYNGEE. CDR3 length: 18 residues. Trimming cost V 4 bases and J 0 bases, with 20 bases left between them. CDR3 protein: CASSPRPTSGSSYNEQFF. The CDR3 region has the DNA TGTGCCAGCAGCCCGCGCCCTACCAGCGGTAGCTCCTACAATGAGCAGTTCTTC.

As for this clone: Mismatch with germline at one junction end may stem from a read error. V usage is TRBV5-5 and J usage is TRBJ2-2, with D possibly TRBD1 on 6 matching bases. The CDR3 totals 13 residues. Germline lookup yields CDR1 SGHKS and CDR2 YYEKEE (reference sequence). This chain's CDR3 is CASSQETGWELFF. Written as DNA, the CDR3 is TGCGCCAGCAGCCAAGAGACAGGATGGGAGCTGTTTTTT.

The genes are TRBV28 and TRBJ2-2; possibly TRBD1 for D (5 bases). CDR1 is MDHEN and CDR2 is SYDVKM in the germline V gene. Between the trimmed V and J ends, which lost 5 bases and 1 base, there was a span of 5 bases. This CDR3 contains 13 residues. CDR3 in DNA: TGTGCCAGCAGTAGGGGGAACACCGGGGAGCTGTTTTTT. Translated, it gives CASSRGNTGELFF.

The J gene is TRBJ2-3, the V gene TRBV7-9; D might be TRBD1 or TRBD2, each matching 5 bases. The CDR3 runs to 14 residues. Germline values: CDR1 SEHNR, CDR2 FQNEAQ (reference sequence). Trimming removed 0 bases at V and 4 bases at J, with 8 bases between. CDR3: CASSLAGTSDTQYF. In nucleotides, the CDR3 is TGTGCCAGCAGCTTAGCGGGGACCTCAGATACGCAGTATTTT. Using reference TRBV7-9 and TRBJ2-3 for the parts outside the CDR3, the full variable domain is DTGVSQNPRHKITKRGQNVTFRCDPISEHNRLYWYRQTLGQGPEFLTYFQNEAQLEKSRLLSDRFSAERPKGSFSTLEIQRTEQGDSAMYLCASSLAGTSDTQYFGPGTRLTVL.